This paragraph covers one T cell receptor beta chain sequence. The sample originates from a study of blood T cell repertoires in COVID-19. As for the study in general: There were acute and convalescent COVID-19 samples, and they came from the United States, Italy and Spain.

This CDR3 is 15 amino acids long. V was clipped by 0 bases and J by 3 bases, with 11 bases between them. Germline V gene sequence: CDR1 LGHDT, CDR2 YNNKEL (reference sequence). Generated by immunoSEQ multiplex PCR, the TCRdb table keeps only in-frame clones and is missing some. The table includes under 250,000 clones, about 87% detected once. The TCR sequence derives from a woman between 70 and 85 years old with active or convalescent COVID-19. The specimen was peripheral blood. The rearrangement uses TRBV3-1 (or the pseudogene TRBV3-2) and TRBJ1-2; a weak D match, TRBD1 (6 bases). The CDR3, as DNA: TGTGCCAGCAGCCAAGATTACAGGGCGGACTATGGCTACACCTTC. Its translation is CASSQDYRADYGYTF.